This T cell receptor beta chain was found in a study of T-cell memory formation after mild COVID-19. Study-level results: Still unconfirmed is whether the second-wave clones peaking on day 37 recognized SARS-CoV-2.

This clonotype was counted only a few times. Its antigen is not identified. The junction had 5 bases not matched to a gene; V was cut back by 5 bases and J by 1 base. The CDR3 sequence is 16 residues long. Germline CDR1 reads SGHAT; CDR2 reads FQNNGV. TCRdb itself ran the 5' RACE reads through MiXCR, one entry per CDR3 protein. Seen here are 140,000 to 150,000 distinct CDR3 sequences, under 7% observed once, and the top ten hold about 1.9%. The sequenced material came from PBMCs or a T cell subset sorted from them (not recorded which). The rearrangement uses TRBV11-2 and TRBJ2-2; 9 bases line up with TRBD1. This clonotype was sampled from an adult woman who had mild COVID-19 (a few samples of this study predate the infection). Cell type and time point are not known. The CDR3 DNA reads TGTGCCAGCAGCCCCCGGACAGGGGTGAACACCGGGGAGCTGTTTTTT. This gives the protein CASSPRTGVNTGELFF.